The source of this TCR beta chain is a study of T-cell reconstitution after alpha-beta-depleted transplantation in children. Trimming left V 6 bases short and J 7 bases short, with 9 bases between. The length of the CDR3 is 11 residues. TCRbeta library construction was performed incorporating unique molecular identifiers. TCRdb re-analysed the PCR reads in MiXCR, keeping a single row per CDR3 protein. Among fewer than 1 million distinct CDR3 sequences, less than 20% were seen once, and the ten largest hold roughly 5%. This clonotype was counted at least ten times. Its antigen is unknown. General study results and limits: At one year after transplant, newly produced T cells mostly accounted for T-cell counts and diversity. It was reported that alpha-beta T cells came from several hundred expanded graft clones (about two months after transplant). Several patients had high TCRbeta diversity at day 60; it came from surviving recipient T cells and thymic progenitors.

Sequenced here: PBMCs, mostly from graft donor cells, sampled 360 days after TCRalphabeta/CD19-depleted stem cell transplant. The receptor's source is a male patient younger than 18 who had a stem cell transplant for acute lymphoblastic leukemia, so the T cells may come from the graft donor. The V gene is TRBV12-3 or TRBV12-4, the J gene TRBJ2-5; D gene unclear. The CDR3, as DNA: TGTGCCAGCAGGAGGAGCACGACCCAGTACTTC. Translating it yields CASRRSTTQYF.